This T cell receptor beta chain was retrieved from a study of T cell changes during pregnancy in multiple sclerosis. This clone was recorded once. V lost 5 bases, J lost 7 bases, and 18 bases lay in between. The V gene's germline CDR1 is MNHNY and CDR2 SVGAGI (reference sequence). The CDR3 runs 15 residues. Sequenced by immunoSEQ multiplex PCR; TCRdb stores in-frame clones only, minus some. This repertoire shows 70,000 to 75,000 clones, more than 90% found once; its top ten account for roughly 1.9%. The chain is built from TRBV6-6 and TRBJ2-1; D is ambiguous. The sample was peripheral blood, taken in the second trimester of pregnancy. This sequence originates from a female donor with multiple sclerosis, enrolled in a pregnancy study. This CDR3 reads CASSPIPTALNEQFF. The DNA for the CDR3 is TGTGCCAGCAGTCCCATCCCTACCGCGCTGAATGAGCAGTTCTTC.